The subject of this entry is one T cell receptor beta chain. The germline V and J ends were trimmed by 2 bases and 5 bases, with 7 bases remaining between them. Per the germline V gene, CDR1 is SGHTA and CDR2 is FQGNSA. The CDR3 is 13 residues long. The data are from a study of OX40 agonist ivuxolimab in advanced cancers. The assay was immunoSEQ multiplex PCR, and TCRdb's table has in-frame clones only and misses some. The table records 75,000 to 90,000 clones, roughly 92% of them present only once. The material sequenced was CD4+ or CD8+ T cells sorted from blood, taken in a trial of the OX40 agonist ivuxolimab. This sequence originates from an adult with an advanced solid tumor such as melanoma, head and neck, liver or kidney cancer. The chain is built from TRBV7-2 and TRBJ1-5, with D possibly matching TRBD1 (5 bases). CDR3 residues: CASSLRGDQPQHF. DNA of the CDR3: TGTGCCAGCAGCTTAAGGGGAGATCAGCCCCAGCATTTT. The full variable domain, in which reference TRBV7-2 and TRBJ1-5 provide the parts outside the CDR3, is GAGVSQSPSNKVTEKGKDVELRCDPISGHTALYWYRQSLGQGLEFLIYFQGNSAPDKSGLPSDRFSAERTGGSVSTLTIQRTQQEDSAVYLCASSLRGDQPQHFGDGTRLSIL.